The 23 T cell receptor beta chains presented below share a single source sample, sequenced in a study of T cells expressing NK-cell markers. Using the 5' RACE reads, TCRdb records one entry per CDR3 protein without DNA. This listing includes 400,000 or so distinct CDR3 sequences. Sequencing input: blood T cells: a sorted CD56 or NKG2C T cell subset, CD4+ or CD8+ T cells, or bulk PBMC T cells (not recorded which). These receptors were taken from a woman in her 50s in good health.

The rearrangement links TRBV5-1 to TRBJ1-4. CDR3 length: 14 residues. CDR1 is SGHRS, CDR2 YFSETQ, per germline. The CDR3 loop is CASSEAATNEKLFF.

The chain is built from TRBV4-1 and TRBJ2-2; TCRdb outputs TRBD2, but without DNA this stays unchecked. CDR3 length: 21 residues. CDR1 and CDR2 (germline): MGHRA, YSYEKL. CDR3 region: CASSQVETSAHSRPNTGELFF.

This chain joins TRBV9 and TRBJ2-1; TCRdb calls TRBD1, which cannot be checked without DNA. Germline assignment: CDR1 SGDLS and CDR2 YYNGEE. This CDR3 spans 13 amino acids. The CDR3 region is CASSGPGTNEQFF.

The V gene is TRBV12-3 or TRBV12-4, the J gene TRBJ2-7. This CDR3 comprises 12 residues. The CDR3 spells CASSFFKSEQYF.

V gene TRBV3-1 combines with J gene TRBJ1-1; there is no DNA to check the TCRdb D call of TRBD1. The CDR3 has 14 residues. The V gene's germline CDR1 is LGHDT and CDR2 YNNKEL (reference sequence). CDR3: CASSQVAGRGEAFF.

V gene TRBV5-1 combines with J gene TRBJ2-1; without DNA, the TCRdb call of TRBD2 cannot be checked. CDR1 SGHRS and CDR2 YFSETQ come from the germline V gene. The CDR3 extends over 16 amino acids. The chain's CDR3 is CASSLRPGLAGGEQFF.

The chain uses TRBV15 and TRBJ1-1; the D call of TRBD1 rests on TCRdb alone, since no DNA is present to check it. The CDR3 covers 12 residues. CDR1 is LNHNV, CDR2 YYDKDF, per germline (reference sequence). The CDR3 loop is CATSRPGVEAFF.

This CDR3 reads CASSLEGLDTEAFF. The V and J genes are TRBV11-3 and TRBJ1-1. The germline gives CDR1 SGHNT, CDR2 YENEEA. This CDR3 comprises 14 residues.

The rearrangement uses TRBV11-2 and TRBJ2-1; without DNA, the TCRdb call of TRBD1 cannot be checked. Germline V gene lookup returns CDR1 SGHAT and CDR2 FQNNGV. This CDR3 has 16 residues. The CDR3 loop is CASSEIGGETYNEQFF.

The CDR3 loop reads CSVDIGGGTTGELFF. This rearrangement joins TRBV29-1 to TRBJ2-2; the D gene TCRdb calls, TRBD2, cannot be checked with no DNA. Germline-derived CDR1 and CDR2 are SQVTM and ANQGSEA. The CDR3 covers 15 residues.

The rearrangement uses TRBV10-2 and TRBJ2-6; the TRBD1 assignment by TCRdb is unverifiable without DNA. This CDR3 spans 16 amino acids. CDR1 is WSHSY, CDR2 SAAADI, per germline. The CDR3 loop is CASTGDRSSGANVLTF.

The chain is built from TRBV7-8 and TRBJ2-1. There are 15 residues in the CDR3. CDR1 and CDR2 from the germline V gene are SGHVS and FQNEAQ. CDR3 region: CASSLKVGPYNEQFF.

This chain connects TRBV3-1 to TRBJ2-7; TCRdb designates TRBD1, a call that cannot be tested without DNA. The length of the CDR3 is 14 residues. Germline V CDR1 and CDR2: LGHDT, YNNKEL (reference sequence). The CDR3 loop is CASSPTGDAYEQYF.

The chain combines TRBV20-1 with TRBJ1-2. CDR1 and CDR2 (germline): DFQATT, SNEGSKA (reference sequence). This CDR3 spans 14 amino acids. CDR3 region: CSAGSSPANYGYTF.

The V call is TRBV12-5, the J call TRBJ2-7; without DNA, the TCRdb call of TRBD2 cannot be checked. CDR1 is LGHNT, CDR2 FRNRAP, per germline. The CDR3 covers 15 residues. CDR3 loop: CASGPGLAGVHEQYF.

V usage is TRBV5-1 and J usage is TRBJ2-1. Germline V gives CDR1 SGHRS, CDR2 YFSETQ. The length of the CDR3 is 15 residues. The CDR3 loop reads CASSLRRGPNNEQFF.

V gene TRBV5-6 combines with J gene TRBJ1-6; TCRdb gives TRBD1 as the D gene, but with no DNA this cannot be confirmed. From germline, CDR1 is SGHDT and CDR2 YYEEEE. This CDR3 is built from 14 residues. CDR3 sequence reads: CASSLGTADSPLHF.

The V call is TRBV2, the J call TRBJ2-5; TCRdb selects TRBD2, and the lack of DNA leaves this call unchecked. The CDR3 is 13 residues long. Per the germline V gene, CDR1 is SNHLY and CDR2 is FYNNEI. CDR3 region: CASRPRDFETQYF. The full variable domain, with the rest looked up from reference TRBV2 and TRBJ2-5, is EPEVTQTPSHQVTQMGQEVILRCVPISNHLYFYWYRQILGQKVEFLVSFYNNEISEKSEIFDDQFSVERPDGSNFTLKIRSTKLEDSAMYFCASRPRDFETQYFGPGTRLLVL.

The chain's CDR3 is CASSDPGSGYTF. J is TRBJ1-2 and V is TRBV10-2; the D gene TCRdb calls, TRBD1, cannot be checked with no DNA. This CDR3 has 12 residues. CDR1 WSHSY and CDR2 SAAADI come from the germline V gene.

The rearrangement uses TRBV10-2 and TRBJ2-1; lacking DNA, the TRBD1 call made by TCRdb goes unchecked. This CDR3 comprises 16 residues. CDR1 WSHSY and CDR2 SAAADI come from the germline V gene. CDR3 sequence reads: CASSRDARSSYNEQFF.

The J gene is TRBJ2-7, the V gene TRBV10-2; TCRdb's D gene call, TRBD1, goes unchecked for lack of DNA. Germline V gene data show CDR1 as WSHSY and CDR2 as SAAADI. This CDR3 contains 16 residues. The CDR3 loop reads CASSEWTGVYSYEQYF.

The chain recombines TRBV6-5 with TRBJ2-4. This CDR3 region has 11 residues. In germline, CDR1 is MNHEY, CDR2 SVGAGI. The CDR3 loop reads CASSYLGIQYF.

The J gene is TRBJ1-5, the V gene TRBV3-1. Germline values: CDR1 LGHDT, CDR2 YNNKEL (reference sequence). This CDR3 is built from 13 residues. The CDR3 region is CASSQNSNQPQHF.